Listed below are T cell receptor beta chains from one sample, sequenced in a study of shared clonotypes between healthy human individuals. Produced via immunoSEQ multiplex PCR; TCRdb's table is partial and in-frame only. The sample lists fewer than 1.6 million clones; just under 99% were seen once. Sequencing input: naive CD4+ T cells sorted from blood. The source of these receptors is a man aged 25-45 years in good health. Each CDR3 is given with its conserved first and last residue. The D gene is left open where the match is weak. A clone size is listed for some rows: how often the clone was seen (once, few, many), or a class if it is expanded.

j_gene | abundance | v_gene | d_gene | CDR3aa | CDR3nt
TRBJ2-1 | . | TRBV29-1 | . | CSVDQGTSSYNEQFF | TGCAGCGTTGATCAAGGCACCAGCTCCTACAATGAGCAGTTCTTC
TRBJ2-7 | . | TRBV14 | . | CASSQESRVNSYEQYF | TGTGCCAGCAGCCAGGAGAGCCGGGTCAACTCCTACGAGCAGTACTTC
TRBJ1-1 | . | TRBV7-2 | . | CASSLGPMNTEAFF | TGTGCCAGCAGCTTAGGGCCAATGAACACTGAAGCTTTCTTT
TRBJ2-2 | . | TRBV4-1 | TRBD1 | CASSQVWGQGDTGELFF | TGCGCCAGCAGCCAAGTATGGGGACAGGGCGACACCGGGGAGCTGTTTTTT
TRBJ2-7 | . | TRBV5-6 | . | CASSRGLKGGYEQYF | TGTGCCAGCAGCCGTGGGTTGAAGGGAGGCTACGAGCAGTACTTC
TRBJ1-1 | . | TRBV30 | . | CAWNQGKNTEAFF | TGTGCCTGGAATCAGGGCAAGAACACTGAAGCTTTCTTT
TRBJ1-1 | . | TRBV4-3 | . | CASSPYLTQGENTEAFF | TGCGCCAGCAGTCCTTATTTAACACAGGGAGAGAACACTGAAGCTTTCTTT
TRBJ2-5 | once | TRBV5-4 | . | CASGRDFGETQYF | TGTGCCAGCGGCCGGGACTTCGGAGAGACCCAGTACTTC
TRBJ2-3 | . | TRBV4-1 | TRBD1 | CASSQGPTGANTDTQYF | TGCGCCAGCAGCCAAGGTCCGACAGGGGCCAACACAGATACGCAGTATTTT
TRBJ2-7 | once | TRBV7-3 | . | CASSPPGLPLGEQYF | TGTGCCAGCAGCCCTCCGGGACTCCCTCTTGGCGAGCAGTACTTC
TRBJ2-1 | . | TRBV12-5 | . | CASGLVLGEQFF | TGTGCTAGTGGTTTGGTACTGGGTGAGCAGTTCTTC
TRBJ2-7 | . | TRBV2 | TRBD2 | CASSARALADSYEQYF | TGTGCCAGCAGCGCCCGGGCGCTAGCGGACTCCTACGAGCAGTACTTC
TRBJ2-1 | . | TRBV19 | TRBD1 | CASTVGTGRGDEQFF | TGTGCCAGTACCGTCGGGACAGGGAGGGGCGATGAGCAGTTCTTC
TRBJ2-5 | . | TRBV10-3 | TRBD2 | CAISASSGIGETQYF | TGTGCCATCAGTGCCTCTAGCGGGATTGGTGAGACCCAGTACTTC
TRBJ2-1 | . | TRBV7-9 | TRBD2 | CASSLAVRSGRVYNEQFF | TGTGCCAGCAGCTTAGCCGTCCGAAGCGGGAGAGTCTACAATGAGCAGTTCTTC
TRBJ1-1 | . | TRBV18 | . | CASSPLRTGPLGNTEAFF | TGTGCCAGCTCACCACTCAGGACGGGCCCCTTGGGGAACACTGAAGCTTTCTTT
TRBJ2-1 | . | TRBV5-5 | TRBD2 | CASSLEILAGSYNEQFF | TGTGCCAGCAGCTTAGAGATACTAGCGGGATCCTACAATGAGCAGTTCTTC
TRBJ1-3 | . | TRBV5-6 | . | CASSLEAGASGNTIYF | TGTGCCAGCAGCTTGGAAGCGGGGGCCTCTGGAAACACCATATATTTT
TRBJ1-5 | . | TRBV28 | . | CASRGTPSNQPQHF | TGTGCCAGCAGGGGCACACCTAGCAATCAGCCCCAGCATTTT
TRBJ1-5 | . | TRBV4-1 | . | CASSQDQGSNQPQHF | TGCGCCAGCAGCCAAGATCAGGGAAGCAATCAGCCCCAGCATTTT
TRBJ2-3 | once | TRBV5-4 | . | CASSLDLGLVKGTDTQYF | TGTGCCAGCAGCTTAGACCTCGGCCTTGTAAAGGGAACAGATACGCAGTATTTT
TRBJ2-2 | . | TRBV5-4 | . | CASSFRHRLRELFF | TGTGCCAGCAGCTTTCGACACAGGCTTCGGGAGCTGTTTTTT
TRBJ2-7 | . | TRBV6-1 | . | CASSRAPGDYEQYF | TGTGCCAGCTCACGGGCTCCCGGGGACTACGAGCAGTACTTC
TRBJ1-1 | once | TRBV2 | . | CGRGVLNAEAFF | TGCGGCAGGGGCGTTCTGAACGCTGAAGCTTTCTTT
TRBJ2-5 | . | TRBV6-1 | . | CASSAQGGPKEETQYF | TGTGCCAGCAGTGCACAGGGGGGGCCGAAAGAGGAGACCCAGTACTTC
TRBJ2-7 | . | TRBV7-9 | TRBD2 | CASSLASGSSYEQYF | TGTGCCAGCAGCTTAGCTAGCGGGAGCTCCTACGAGCAGTACTTC
TRBJ1-2 | . | TRBV5-4 | TRBD1 | CASTSDRELYYGYTF | TGTGCCAGCACCTCGGACAGGGAGCTCTACTATGGCTACACCTTC
TRBJ2-2 | once | TRBV5-4 | TRBD2 | CASSLGGLAGNTGELFF | TGTGCCAGCAGCTTGGGGGGACTAGCGGGGAACACCGGGGAGCTGTTTTTT
TRBJ2-1 | . | TRBV21-1 | . | CASSLRSQGALEGNEQFF | TGTGCCAGCAGCTTAAGGAGTCAAGGGGCATTAGAGGGCAATGAGCAGTTCTTC
TRBJ1-1 | . | TRBV27 | . | CAPLSGGRDTEAFF | TGTGCCCCCCTAAGCGGGGGGCGGGACACTGAAGCTTTCTTT
TRBJ2-7 | . | TRBV6-6 | TRBD1 | CASSPGQLYEQYF | TGTGCCAGCAGCCCGGGACAGCTATACGAGCAGTACTTC
TRBJ1-2 | . | TRBV4-3 | TRBD1 | CASSHTGGARTGSGYTF | TGCGCCAGCAGCCACACTGGGGGGGCACGGACAGGGAGTGGCTACACCTTC
TRBJ1-4 | . | TRBV9 | TRBD1 | CASSATPGGPNEKLFF | TGTGCCAGCAGCGCTACCCCAGGGGGCCCTAATGAAAAACTGTTTTTT
TRBJ2-7 | . | TRBV5-1 | . | CASSLAVDSFGEQYF | TGCGCCAGCAGCTTGGCTGTCGACTCCTTTGGCGAGCAGTACTTC
TRBJ2-3 | . | TRBV5-5 | TRBD1 | CASSPVDRVYTDTQYF | TGTGCCAGCAGCCCGGTTGACAGGGTATACACAGATACGCAGTATTTT
TRBJ2-7 | . | TRBV2 | . | CASSEGWQGSYEQYF | TGTGCCAGCAGTGAAGGTTGGCAGGGCTCCTACGAGCAGTACTTC
TRBJ2-2 | . | TRBV27 | . | CASSPRSGGTGELFF | TGTGCCAGCAGTCCCCGTTCGGGTGGGACCGGGGAGCTGTTTTTT
TRBJ2-1 | . | TRBV5-1 | . | CASSLARGYDNEQFF | TGCGCCAGCAGCTTAGCCAGGGGATACGACAATGAGCAGTTCTTC
TRBJ2-3 | . | TRBV27 | . | CASSTSVWADTQYF | TGTGCCAGCAGTACGAGTGTTTGGGCAGATACGCAGTATTTT
TRBJ1-1 | . | TRBV5-1 | . | CANSSRLNTEAFF | TGCGCCAACAGCTCTCGACTGAACACTGAAGCTTTCTTT
TRBJ1-2 | . | TRBV25-1 | . | CASSEGVGRNGYTF | TGTGCCAGCAGTGAGGGGGTGGGCAGGAATGGCTACACCTTC
TRBJ2-7 | . | TRBV28 | . | CASSLRTRIYEQYF | TGTGCCAGCAGCCTGAGGACACGGATCTACGAGCAGTACTTC
TRBJ2-3 | . | TRBV5-1 | TRBD1 | CASSLNRGHVDTQYF | TGCGCCAGCAGCTTGAACAGGGGGCATGTAGATACGCAGTATTTT
TRBJ2-3 | . | TRBV5-1 | . | CASSLAEGFSTDTQYF | TGCGCCAGCAGCCTGGCTGAGGGCTTTAGCACAGATACGCAGTATTTT
TRBJ2-7 | . | TRBV5-4 | TRBD2 | CASRYSTSASYEQYF | TGTGCCAGCAGATATTCGACTAGCGCCTCCTACGAGCAGTACTTC
TRBJ2-2 | . | TRBV5-4 | . | CASSGTGELFF | TGTGCCAGCAGCGGCACCGGGGAGCTGTTTTTT
TRBJ2-1 | . | TRBV7-3 | . | CASSLRGFNEQFF | TGTGCCAGCAGCCTTCGGGGATTCAATGAGCAGTTCTTC
TRBJ2-7 | . | TRBV7-2 | TRBD1 | CASSRDSTYEQYF | TGTGCCAGCAGCCGGGACAGTACCTACGAGCAGTACTTC
TRBJ2-1 | . | TRBV9 | . | CASSLRGDLAPQLEQFF | TGTGCCAGCAGCCTCCGAGGGGACCTCGCCCCGCAATTGGAGCAGTTCTTC
TRBJ2-1 | few | TRBV10-2 | . | CASSESRGTYNEQFF | TGCGCCAGCAGTGAGTCGAGAGGGACATACAATGAGCAGTTCTTC
TRBJ2-5 | . | TRBV27 | TRBD2 | CASSRKPSGRAWETQYF | TGTGCCAGCAGTCGAAAACCGAGCGGGAGGGCCTGGGAGACCCAGTACTTC
TRBJ2-1 | . | TRBV7-9 | . | CASSLGVQGSSDEQFF | TGTGCCAGCAGCTTAGGGGTGCAGGGTAGTAGCGATGAGCAGTTCTTC
TRBJ2-3 | . | TRBV5-1 | . | CASSRPTDTQYF | TGCGCCAGCAGCAGACCCACAGATACGCAGTATTTT
TRBJ1-2 | . | TRBV11-2 | TRBD1 | CASSFRDRDGYTF | TGTGCCAGCAGCTTCCGGGACAGGGATGGCTACACCTTC
TRBJ1-2 | . | TRBV9 | . | CASSTLTGYGYTF | TGTGCCAGCAGCACGTTAACGGGCTATGGCTACACCTTC
TRBJ1-2 | . | TRBV7-9 | . | CASSLEKGNYGYTF | TGTGCCAGCAGCTTAGAAAAGGGCAACTATGGCTACACCTTC
TRBJ1-2 | . | TRBV7-8 | . | CASSLEFGLNYGYTF | TGTGCCAGCAGCTTAGAATTCGGTCTGAACTATGGCTACACCTTC
TRBJ2-7 | . | TRBV5-5 | . | CASSLALGWDEQYF | TGTGCCAGCAGCTTGGCGTTGGGGTGGGACGAGCAGTACTTC